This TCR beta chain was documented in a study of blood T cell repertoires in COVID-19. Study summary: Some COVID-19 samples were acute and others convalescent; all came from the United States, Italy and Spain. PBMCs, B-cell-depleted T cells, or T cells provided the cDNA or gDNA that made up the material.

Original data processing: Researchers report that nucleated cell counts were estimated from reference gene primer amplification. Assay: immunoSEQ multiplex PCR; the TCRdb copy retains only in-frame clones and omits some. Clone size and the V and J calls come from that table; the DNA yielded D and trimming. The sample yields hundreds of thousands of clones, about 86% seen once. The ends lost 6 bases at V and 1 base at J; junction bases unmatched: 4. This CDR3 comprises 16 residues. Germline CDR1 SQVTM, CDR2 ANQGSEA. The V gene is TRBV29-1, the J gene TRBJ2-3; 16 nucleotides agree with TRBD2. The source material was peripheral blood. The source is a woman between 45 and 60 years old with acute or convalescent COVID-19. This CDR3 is CSVEGTSGGGTDTQYF. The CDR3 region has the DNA TGCAGCGTAGAGGGGACTAGCGGGGGGGGCACAGATACGCAGTATTTT.